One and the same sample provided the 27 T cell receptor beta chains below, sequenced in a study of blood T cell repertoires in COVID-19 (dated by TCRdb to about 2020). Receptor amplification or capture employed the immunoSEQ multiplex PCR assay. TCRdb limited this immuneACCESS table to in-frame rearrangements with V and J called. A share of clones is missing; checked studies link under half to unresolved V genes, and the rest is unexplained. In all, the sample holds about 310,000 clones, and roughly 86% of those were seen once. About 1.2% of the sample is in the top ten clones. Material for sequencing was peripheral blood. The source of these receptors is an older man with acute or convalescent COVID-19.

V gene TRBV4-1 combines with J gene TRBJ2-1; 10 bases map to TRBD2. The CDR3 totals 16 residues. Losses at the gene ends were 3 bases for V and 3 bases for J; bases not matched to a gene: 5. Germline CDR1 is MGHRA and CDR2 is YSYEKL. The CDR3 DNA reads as TGCGCCAGCAGCCAGACTCTAGCGGGGGTCTACAATGAGCAGTTCTTC. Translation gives CASSQTLAGVYNEQFF.

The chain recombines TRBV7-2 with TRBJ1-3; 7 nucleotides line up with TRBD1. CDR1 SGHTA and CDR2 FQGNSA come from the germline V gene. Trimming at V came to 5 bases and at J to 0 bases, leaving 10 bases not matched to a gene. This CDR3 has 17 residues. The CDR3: CASSPRQGVFSGNTIYF. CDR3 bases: TGTGCCAGCAGCCCTCGACAGGGTGTATTCTCTGGAAACACCATATATTTT.

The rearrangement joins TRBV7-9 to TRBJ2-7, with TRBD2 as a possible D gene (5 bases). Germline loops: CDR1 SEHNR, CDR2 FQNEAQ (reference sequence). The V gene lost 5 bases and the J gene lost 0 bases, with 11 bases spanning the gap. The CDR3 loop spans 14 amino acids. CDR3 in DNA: TGTGCCAGCAGCGAAGACCGGGGCTCCTACGAGCAGTACTTC. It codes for CASSEDRGSYEQYF.

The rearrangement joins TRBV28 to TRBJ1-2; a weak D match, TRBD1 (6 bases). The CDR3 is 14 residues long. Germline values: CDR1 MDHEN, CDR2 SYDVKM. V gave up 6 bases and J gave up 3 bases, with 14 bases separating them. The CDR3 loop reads CASSSTGRDYGYTF. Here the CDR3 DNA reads TGTGCCAGCAGCTCCACAGGGAGGGACTATGGCTACACCTTC.

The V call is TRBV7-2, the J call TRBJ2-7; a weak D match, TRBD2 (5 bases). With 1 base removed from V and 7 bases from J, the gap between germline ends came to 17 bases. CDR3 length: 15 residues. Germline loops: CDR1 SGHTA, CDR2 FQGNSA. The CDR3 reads CASSLGVGSRREQYF. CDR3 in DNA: TGTGCCAGCAGCTTAGGGGTTGGCTCCAGGAGGGAGCAGTACTTC.

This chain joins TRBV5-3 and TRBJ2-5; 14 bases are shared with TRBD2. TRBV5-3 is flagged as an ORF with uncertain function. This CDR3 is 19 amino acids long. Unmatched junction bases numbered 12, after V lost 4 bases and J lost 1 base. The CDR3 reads CARSGGTSGGPITQETQYF. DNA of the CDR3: TGTGCCAGAAGCGGGGGGACTAGCGGGGGCCCCATTACCCAAGAGACCCAGTACTTC.

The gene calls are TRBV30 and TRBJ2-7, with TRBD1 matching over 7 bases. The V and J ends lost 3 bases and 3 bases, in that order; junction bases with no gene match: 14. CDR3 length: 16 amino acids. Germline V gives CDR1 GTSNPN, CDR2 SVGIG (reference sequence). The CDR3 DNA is TGTGCCTGGAGCACCAAGACAGGGTCGGGCAGCTACGAGCAGTACTTC. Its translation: CAWSTKTGSGSYEQYF.

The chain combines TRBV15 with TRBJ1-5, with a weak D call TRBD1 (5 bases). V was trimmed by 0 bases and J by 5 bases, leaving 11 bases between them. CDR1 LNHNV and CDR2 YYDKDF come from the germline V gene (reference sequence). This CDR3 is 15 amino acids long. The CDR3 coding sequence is TGTGCCACCAGCAGAGATTCCACAGGTTATCAGCCCCAGCATTTT. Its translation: CATSRDSTGYQPQHF.

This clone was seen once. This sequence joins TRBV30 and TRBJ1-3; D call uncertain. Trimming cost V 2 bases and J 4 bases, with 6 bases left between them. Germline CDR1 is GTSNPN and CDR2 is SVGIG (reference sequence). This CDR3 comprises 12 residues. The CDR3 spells CAWSKQGNTIYF. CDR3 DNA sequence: TGTGCCTGGAGTAAACAGGGAAACACCATATATTTT.

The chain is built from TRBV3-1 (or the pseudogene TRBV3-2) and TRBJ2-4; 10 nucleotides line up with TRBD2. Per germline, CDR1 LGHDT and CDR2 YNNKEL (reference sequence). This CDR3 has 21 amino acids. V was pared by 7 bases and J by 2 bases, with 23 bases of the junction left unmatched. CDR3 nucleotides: TGTGCCAGCACCCCTAAGGGTCTAGCGGGAGTTATGTGTTTGTCCAAAAACATTCAGTACTTC. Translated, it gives CASTPKGLAGVMCLSKNIQYF.

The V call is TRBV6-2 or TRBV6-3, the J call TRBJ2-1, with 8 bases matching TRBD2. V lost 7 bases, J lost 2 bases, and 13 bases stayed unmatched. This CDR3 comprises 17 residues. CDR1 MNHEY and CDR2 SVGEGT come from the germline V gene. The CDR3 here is CASTPLSGRGAYNEQFF. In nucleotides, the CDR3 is TGTGCCAGCACCCCTCTAAGCGGGAGAGGGGCCTACAATGAGCAGTTCTTC.

The CDR3 sequence: CASSRVFGTGGLRGADNEQFF. The DNA of the CDR3 is TGTGCCAGCAGCCGAGTTTTCGGGACAGGGGGTTTGCGGGGGGCCGACAATGAGCAGTTCTTC. The chain couples TRBV3-1 (or the pseudogene TRBV3-2) to TRBJ2-1; 11 bases map to TRBD1. This CDR3 has 21 residues. V shed 4 bases and J 5 bases; nucleotides not matched to a gene: 22. Germline lookup yields CDR1 LGHDT and CDR2 YNNKEL (reference sequence).

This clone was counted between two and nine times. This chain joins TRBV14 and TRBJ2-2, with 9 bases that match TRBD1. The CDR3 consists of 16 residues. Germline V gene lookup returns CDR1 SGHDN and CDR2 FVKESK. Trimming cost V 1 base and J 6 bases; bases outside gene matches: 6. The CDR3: CASSQADRGWAGELFF. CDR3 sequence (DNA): TGTGCCAGCAGCCAAGCGGACAGGGGTTGGGCCGGGGAGCTGTTTTTT. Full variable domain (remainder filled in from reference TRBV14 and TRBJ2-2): EAGVTQFPSHSVIEKGQTVTLRCDPISGHDNLYWYRRVMGKEIKFLLHFVKESKQDESGMPNNRFLAERTGGTYSTLKVQPAELEDSGVYFCASSQADRGWAGELFFGEGSRLTVL.

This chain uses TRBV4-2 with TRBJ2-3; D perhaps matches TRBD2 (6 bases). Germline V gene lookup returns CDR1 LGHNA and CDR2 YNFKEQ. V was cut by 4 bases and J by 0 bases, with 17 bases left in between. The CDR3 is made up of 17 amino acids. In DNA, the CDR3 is TGTGCCAGCAGCCCCCTTTCCTCGGGGGTTAGCACAGATACGCAGTATTTT. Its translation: CASSPLSSGVSTDTQYF.

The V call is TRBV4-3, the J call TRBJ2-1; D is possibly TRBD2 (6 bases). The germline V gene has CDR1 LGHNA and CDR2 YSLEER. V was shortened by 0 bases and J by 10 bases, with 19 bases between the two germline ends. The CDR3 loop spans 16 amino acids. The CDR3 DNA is TGCGCCAGCAGCCAAGATGTAGGAGACACTAGCACCGAGCAGTTCTTC. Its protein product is CASSQDVGDTSTEQFF.

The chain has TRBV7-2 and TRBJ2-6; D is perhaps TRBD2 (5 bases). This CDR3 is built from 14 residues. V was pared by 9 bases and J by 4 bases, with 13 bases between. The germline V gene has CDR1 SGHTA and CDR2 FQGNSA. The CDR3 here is CASTRGSGANVLTF. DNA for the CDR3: TGTGCCAGTACACGGGGTTCCGGGGCCAACGTCCTGACTTTC.

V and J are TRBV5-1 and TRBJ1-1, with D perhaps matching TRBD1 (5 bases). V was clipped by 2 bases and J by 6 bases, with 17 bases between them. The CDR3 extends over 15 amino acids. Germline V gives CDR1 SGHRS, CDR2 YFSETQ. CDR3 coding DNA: TGCGCCAGCAGCTTCCAGGGATCTGTCGTCGCTGAAGCTTTCTTT. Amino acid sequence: CASSFQGSVVAEAFF.

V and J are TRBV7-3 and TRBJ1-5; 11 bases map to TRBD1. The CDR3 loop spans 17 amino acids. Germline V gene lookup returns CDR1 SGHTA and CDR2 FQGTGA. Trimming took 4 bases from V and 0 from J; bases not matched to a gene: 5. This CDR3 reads CASSCGTGGFSNQPQHF. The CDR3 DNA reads TGTGCCAGCAGCTGCGGGACAGGGGGTTTTAGCAATCAGCCCCAGCATTTT.

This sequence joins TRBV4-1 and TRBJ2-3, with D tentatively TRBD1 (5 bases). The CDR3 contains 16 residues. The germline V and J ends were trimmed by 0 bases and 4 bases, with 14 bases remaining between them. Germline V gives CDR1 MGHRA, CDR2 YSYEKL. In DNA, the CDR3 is TGCGCCAGCAGCCAAGAAACTCAGGGTTTGCCAGATACGCAGTATTTT. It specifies CASSQETQGLPDTQYF.

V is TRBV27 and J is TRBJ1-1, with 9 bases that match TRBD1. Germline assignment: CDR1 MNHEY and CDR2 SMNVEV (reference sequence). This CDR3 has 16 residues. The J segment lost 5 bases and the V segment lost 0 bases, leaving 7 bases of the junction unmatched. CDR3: CASSLSRQGERTEAFF. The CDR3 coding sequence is TGTGCCAGCAGTTTATCGCGACAGGGGGAAAGGACTGAAGCTTTCTTT.

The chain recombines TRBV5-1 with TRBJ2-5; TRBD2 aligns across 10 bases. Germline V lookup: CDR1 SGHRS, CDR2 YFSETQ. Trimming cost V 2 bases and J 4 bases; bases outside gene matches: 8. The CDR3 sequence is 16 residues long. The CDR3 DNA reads TGCGCCAGCAGCTTAGGAGCGGGGGGGCTTATAGAGACCCAGTACTTC. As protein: CASSLGAGGLIETQYF.

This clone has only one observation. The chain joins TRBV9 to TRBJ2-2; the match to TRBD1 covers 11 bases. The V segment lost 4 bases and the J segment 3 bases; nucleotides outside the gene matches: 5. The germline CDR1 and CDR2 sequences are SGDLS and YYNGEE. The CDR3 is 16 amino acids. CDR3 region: CASSLGQGADTGELFF. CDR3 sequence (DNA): TGTGCCAGCAGCCTTGGACAGGGGGCCGACACCGGGGAGCTGTTTTTT.

The DNA of the CDR3 is TGTGCCTGGAGTTTAGCGGGGGGCTTGTTCGAGCAGTACTTC. Its protein product is CAWSLAGGLFEQYF. The V call is TRBV30, the J call TRBJ2-7; 10 bases fit TRBD2. Germline loops: CDR1 GTSNPN, CDR2 SVGIG (reference sequence). V lost 2 bases, J lost 6 bases, and 7 bases stayed unmatched. The CDR3 totals 14 residues.

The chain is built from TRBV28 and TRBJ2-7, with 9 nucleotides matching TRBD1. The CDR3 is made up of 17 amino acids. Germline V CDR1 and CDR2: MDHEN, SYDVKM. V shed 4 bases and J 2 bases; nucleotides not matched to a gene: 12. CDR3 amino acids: CASSSPGTGFGAYEQYF. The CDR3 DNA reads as TGTGCCAGCAGTTCTCCGGGGACAGGGTTCGGAGCCTACGAGCAGTACTTC.

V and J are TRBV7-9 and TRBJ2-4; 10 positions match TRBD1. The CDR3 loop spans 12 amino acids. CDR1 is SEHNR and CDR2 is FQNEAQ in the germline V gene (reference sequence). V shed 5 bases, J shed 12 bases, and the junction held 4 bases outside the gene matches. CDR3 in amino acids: CASSPGTGAQYF. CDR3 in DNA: TGTGCCAGCAGCCCCGGGACAGGGGCTCAGTACTTC.

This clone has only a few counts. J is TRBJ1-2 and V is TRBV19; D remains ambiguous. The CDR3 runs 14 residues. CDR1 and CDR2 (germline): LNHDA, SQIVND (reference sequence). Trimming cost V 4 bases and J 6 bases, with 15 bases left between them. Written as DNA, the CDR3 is TGTGCCAGTAGTAAGCGGGCTCTCATCCATGGCTACACCTTC. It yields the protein CASSKRALIHGYTF.

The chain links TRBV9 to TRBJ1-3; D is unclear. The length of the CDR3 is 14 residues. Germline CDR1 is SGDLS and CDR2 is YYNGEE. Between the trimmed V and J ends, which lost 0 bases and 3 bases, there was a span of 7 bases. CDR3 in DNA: TGTGCCAGCAGCGTAGGAGGCCATGGAAACACCATATATTTT. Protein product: CASSVGGHGNTIYF.